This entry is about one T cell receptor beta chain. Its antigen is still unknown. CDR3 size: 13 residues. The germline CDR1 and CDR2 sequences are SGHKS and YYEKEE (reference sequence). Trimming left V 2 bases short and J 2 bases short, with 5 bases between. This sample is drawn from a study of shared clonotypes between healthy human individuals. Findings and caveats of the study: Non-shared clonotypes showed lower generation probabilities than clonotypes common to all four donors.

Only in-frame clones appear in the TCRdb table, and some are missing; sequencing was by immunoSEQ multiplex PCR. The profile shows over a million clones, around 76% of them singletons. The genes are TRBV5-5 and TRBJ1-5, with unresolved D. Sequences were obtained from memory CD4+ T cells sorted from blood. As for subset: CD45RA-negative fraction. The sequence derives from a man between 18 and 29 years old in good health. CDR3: CASSFWGNQPQHF. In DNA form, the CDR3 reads TGTGCCAGCAGCTTCTGGGGCAATCAGCCCCAGCATTTT.